The rows below give T cell receptor beta chains drawn from one sample of a study of shared clonotypes between healthy human individuals. Assay: immunoSEQ multiplex PCR; the TCRdb copy retains only in-frame clones and omits some. The sample records about 300,000 clones, around 72% being singletons. The sample comprised memory CD4+ T cells sorted from blood. The receptors derive from a young man in good health. CDR3s include the opening cysteine and the closing phenylalanine or tryptophan. The D gene is left open where the match is weak. Expanded clones get a size class; other rows say once, few or many, or leave the size out.

clone_size j_call v_call d_call cdr3_nt cdr3_aa
few TRBJ2-4 TRBV7-9 - TGTGCCAGCAGCTCGAACGAGGGGGGCACGGACATTCAGTACTTC CASSSNEGGTDIQYF
- TRBJ2-1 TRBV7-2 - TGTGCCAGCAGCTTAGGGTATCTCCGTGAGCAGTTCTTC CASSLGYLREQFF
- TRBJ2-5 TRBV18 TRBD1 TGTGCCAGCTCCGTCGGGACAGGGGGCTATCCAGACTTC CASSVGTGGYPDF
- TRBJ2-3 TRBV4-3 - TGCGCCAGCAGCCCCCTCTTCACAGATACGCAGTATTTT CASSPLFTDTQYF
- TRBJ2-1 TRBV9 - TGTGCCAGCAGCGTAGGTTTTAGACAGACTAGACTAGGCTCCTACAATGAGCAGTTCTTC CASSVGFRQTRLGSYNEQFF
- TRBJ2-1 TRBV2 TRBD2 TGTGCCAGCAGCCAGGCTAGCGGGAGTGAGCAGTTCTTC CASSQASGSEQFF
- TRBJ2-1 TRBV5-1 - TGCGCCAGCAGCTTCCTTGGGCCAGGGGATGATGAGCAGTTCTTC CASSFLGPGDDEQFF
- TRBJ2-7 TRBV5-1 TRBD1 TGCGCCAGCAGCACTGCGGGACAGGGTTATCGGGAGCAGTACTTC CASSTAGQGYREQYF
many TRBJ1-5 TRBV19 - TGTGCCAGTATGCAGGGCCAACATCAGCCCCAGCATTTT CASMQGQHQPQHF
- TRBJ2-1 TRBV11-2 - TGTGCCAGCAGCTTGCAGGTGGGTGGGAGCTTACATGAGCAGTTCTTC CASSLQVGGSLHEQFF
- TRBJ1-2 TRBV19 - TGTGCCAGTACCACCTTCGGGTCAGAGAACTATGGCTACACCTTC CASTTFGSENYGYTF
- TRBJ2-7 TRBV7-6 TRBD2 TGTGCCAGCAGCATCGGACTAGGATCCTACGAGCAGTACTTC CASSIGLGSYEQYF
- TRBJ2-3 TRBV6-5 - TGTGCCAGCAGCCTGGCGCAGGCGACAGATACGCAGTATTTT CASSLAQATDTQYF
- TRBJ1-1 TRBV28 - TGTGGTTCAAGCAGCCTCAACACTGAAGCTTTCTTT CGSSSLNTEAFF
- TRBJ1-1 TRBV29-1 - TGCAGCGTTGATCGGGGCACTGAAGCTTTCTTT CSVDRGTEAFF
- TRBJ2-1 TRBV11-2 - TGTGCCAGCAGCTTAGGCCAGGCAGATGAGCAGTTCTTC CASSLGQADEQFF
- TRBJ2-1 TRBV10-3 TRBD1 TGTGCCATCAGTGAAGGGCCCGACAGGGGGCGCAATGAGCAGTTCTTC CAISEGPDRGRNEQFF
- TRBJ1-2 TRBV5-1 TRBD1 TGCGCCAGCAGGGAGGACAGGGAGAAGGGCTACACCTTC CASREDREKGYTF
many TRBJ1-4 TRBV15 - TGTGCCACCAGCGGAGGAGGTTCAGGTGAAAAACTGTTTTTT CATSGGGSGEKLFF
- TRBJ2-3 TRBV30 - TGTGCCTGGAGTTCACCTCCAGATACGCAGTATTTT CAWSSPPDTQYF
- TRBJ1-3 TRBV15 - TGTGCCAGCCGGGACGCTGGAAACACCATATATTTT CASRDAGNTIYF
few TRBJ1-5 TRBV2 - TGTGCCAGCAGTGAATACAGCAATCAGCCCCAGCATTTT CASSEYSNQPQHF
few TRBJ1-5 TRBV7-8 - TGTGCCAGCAGCTTAGTTTTGCTGCAAGGCAGCAATCAGCCCCAGCATTTT CASSLVLLQGSNQPQHF